This section outlines one T cell receptor (beta chain) sequence together with its context. The antigen is not known. Described treatment: oral pan-JAK inhibitor, 5-10 mg twice daily. Using a FACSAria, the CD4+ and CD8+ T cells were sorted from the PBMCs. It was cDNA, reverse transcribed from extracted RNA, that served as the sequencing template. Method: immunoSEQ multiplex PCR; TCRdb's copy keeps in-frame clones and lacks some. Of about 210,000 clones in the sample, about two fifths were seen once. The sample comes from a study of CD8+ T cells in alopecia areata. Across the whole study: Treated patients were given 5 to 10 mg oral tofacitinib twice daily.

Notes on the study in general: Tofacitinib delivered significant drops in scalp clonality and in expanded CD8+ clones among the top 100.

In germline, CDR1 is SGDLS, CDR2 YYNGEE. The V gene lost 2 bases and the J gene lost 5 bases, with 15 bases spanning the gap. The CDR3 is 15 amino acids. The sample was CD4+ T cells sorted from blood, taken at approximately week 34, from a patient treated with tofacitinib. This rearrangement joins TRBV9 to TRBJ2-3, with D tentatively TRBD1 or TRBD2 (5 bases each). The sequence was obtained from a human donor with alopecia areata. Here the CDR3 reads CASSVPGSVGDTQYF. DNA for the CDR3: TGTGCCAGCAGCGTCCCAGGGAGTGTAGGAGATACGCAGTATTTT.